These T cell receptor beta chains were read from a single sample in a study of cytomegalovirus exposure and HLA in healthy donors. Data came from immunoSEQ multiplex PCR; TCRdb stores just in-frame clones and leaves some out. The sample lists 270,000 or so clones, roughly 88% occurring once. The sample consisted of PBMCs. Receptors were obtained from a middle-aged man in good health and CMV-seropositive. Both conserved end residues are part of each CDR3. The order of the fields is D gene, J gene, clone size, V gene, CDR3 DNA, CDR3 protein. The D gene is left open where the match is weak. The size field is filled for only some rows; it gives once, few, many or a size class.

>.|TRBJ2-1|.|TRBV7-9
TGTGCCAGCAGCCTAGACCGTAGCTCCTACAATGAGCAGTTCTTC
CASSLDRSSYNEQFF
>TRBD1|TRBJ2-1|.|TRBV5-1
TGCGCCAGCAGCGAGGGACAGGGCAATGAGCAGTTCTTC
CASSEGQGNEQFF
>TRBD1|TRBJ2-2|.|TRBV7-2
TGTGCCAGCAGCTCGGGACAGGGGGTGACCGGGGAGCTGTTTTTT
CASSSGQGVTGELFF
>TRBD1|TRBJ2-7|.|TRBV7-9
TGTGCCAGCAGCCCCCGCTCCACAGGGGGAAAACGCGAGCAGTACTTC
CASSPRSTGGKREQYF
>TRBD1|TRBJ1-4|.|TRBV9
TGTGCCAGCAGCCCCCGGGACAGGGTGGGTGAAAAACTGTTTTTT
CASSPRDRVGEKLFF
>TRBD2|TRBJ2-3|few|TRBV7-2
TGTGCCAGCAGCCTACCCCTTACTAGCGGGAGCACAGATACGCAGTATTTT
CASSLPLTSGSTDTQYF
>TRBD2|TRBJ2-1|.|TRBV5-1
TGCGCCAGCAGCTCAACCGGACTAGGCTACAATGAGCAGTTCTTC
CASSSTGLGYNEQFF
>.|TRBJ2-3|.|TRBV9
TGTGCCAGCAGCTCCCTAGGCACAGATACGCAGTATTTT
CASSSLGTDTQYF
>.|TRBJ2-7|.|TRBV5-6
TGTGCCAGCAGCTTGGTTTATCCGGGCCAGGGTAGTTACGAGCAGTACTTC
CASSLVYPGQGSYEQYF
>TRBD1|TRBJ2-1|.|TRBV27
TGTGCCAGCAGTTTCTCCCGACAGGGACCCCGTGTCAATGAGCAGTTCTTC
CASSFSRQGPRVNEQFF
>.|TRBJ1-4|.|TRBV4-1
TGCGCCAGCAGCCAGTTACAGGGCTGGGAAAAACTGTTTTTT
CASSQLQGWEKLFF
>TRBD2|TRBJ2-1|.|TRBV27
TGTGCCAGCAGTTTATACCTAGCGGGAGGGGATAGCTTCAATGAGCAGTTCTTC
CASSLYLAGGDSFNEQFF
>.|TRBJ2-7|once|TRBV29-1
TGCAGCGTCACAGGGTTTTTCTACGAGCAGTACTTC
CSVTGFFYEQYF
>.|TRBJ2-5|.|TRBV7-3
TGTGCCAGCAGCCGAAGCCCGGGGGAGACCCAGTACTTC
CASSRSPGETQYF
>.|TRBJ2-5|.|TRBV6-6
TGTGCCAGCTTGGCAGGGGTAGAGAAGACCCAGTACTTC
CASLAGVEKTQYF
>.|TRBJ1-2|.|TRBV6-5
TGTGCCAGCAGTTTGACTCTAAGCTATGGCTACACCTTC
CASSLTLSYGYTF
>.|TRBJ2-5|.|TRBV18
TGTGCCAGCTCACCACCGGGGAGAGAGACCCAGTACTTC
CASSPPGRETQYF
>TRBD1|TRBJ1-5|.|TRBV6-6
TGTGCCAGCAGTCGGCCGACAGGGCAGGGGCAGCCCCAGCATTTT
CASSRPTGQGQPQHF
>TRBD1|TRBJ2-1|once|TRBV25-1
TGTGCCAGCAGTCGACAGGGGCTGAACAATGAGCAGTTCTTC
CASSRQGLNNEQFF
>TRBD1|TRBJ2-7|.|TRBV5-6
TGTGCCAGCAGCGAAGAGGGACAGGGGGCGAGAGAGCAGTACTTC
CASSEEGQGAREQYF
>TRBD2|TRBJ2-1|.|TRBV9
TGTGCCAGCACAAGTAAGGGACTAGCGCGCAATGAGCAGTTCTTC
CASTSKGLARNEQFF
>TRBD1|TRBJ2-1|.|TRBV18
TGTGCCAGCTCACCTGACAGGGAAAAGCCCGAGCAGTTCTTC
CASSPDREKPEQFF
>.|TRBJ1-5|.|TRBV28
TGTGCCAGCAGTTTTGTGTCAGGAATAAATCAGCCCCAGCATTTT
CASSFVSGINQPQHF
>TRBD1|TRBJ1-5|.|TRBV5-6
TGTGCCAGCAGTTACCTCGGGACAGCTAGCAATCAGCCCCAGCATTTT
CASSYLGTASNQPQHF
>TRBD1|TRBJ1-4|once|TRBV20-1
TGCAGTGCTGGACAGGGGTTGAAACTGTTTTTT
CSAGQGLKLFF
>TRBD1|TRBJ1-5|.|TRBV19
TGTGCCAGTAGTATAGCCAGGACAGGCCGAAACAATCAGCCCCAGCATTTT
CASSIARTGRNNQPQHF
>.|TRBJ2-7|.|TRBV15
TGTGCCACCAAGGCGGCGCTCTACGAGCAGTACTTC
CATKAALYEQYF
>.|TRBJ1-1|.|TRBV5-4
TGTGCCAGCAGTTATGGGGGGGGGCAGGACACTGAAGCTTTCTTT
CASSYGGGQDTEAFF
>.|TRBJ2-7|.|TRBV11-2
TGTGCCAGCAGCTTACGGGCAGGGTTTTCCGACGAGCAGTACTTC
CASSLRAGFSDEQYF
>.|TRBJ1-4|.|TRBV29-1
TGCAGCGTTGGAGGCAGGGGCCAAAATGAAAAACTGTTTTTT
CSVGGRGQNEKLFF
>TRBD2|TRBJ2-2|.|TRBV11-3
TGTGCCAGCAGCTCGACTAGCCCCGACACCGGGGAGCTGTTTTTT
CASSSTSPDTGELFF
>.|TRBJ1-2|.|TRBV27
TGTGCCAGCAGTTTATTGGGGCAGCCTGGCTACACCTTC
CASSLLGQPGYTF
>TRBD2|TRBJ2-7|.|TRBV25-1
TGTGCCAGCAGTGAATTGGGTAGCGGGAGCTACTACGAGCAGTACTTC
CASSELGSGSYYEQYF
>TRBD1|TRBJ2-7|once|TRBV28
TGTGCCAGCAGTTCTTGGACAGGCTCCTACGAGCAGTACTTC
CASSSWTGSYEQYF
>.|TRBJ2-5|.|TRBV25-1
TGTGCCAGCAGTGACCGGAAGGGCGGGATCCAAGAGACCCAGTACTTC
CASSDRKGGIQETQYF
>TRBD1|TRBJ2-2|few|TRBV4-1
TGCGCCAGCAGCGTCGGGACAGGAAAAACCGGGGAGCTGTTTTTT
CASSVGTGKTGELFF